The 8 T cell receptor beta chains reported below all come from one sample, sequenced in a study of shared clonotypes between healthy human individuals. Produced via immunoSEQ multiplex PCR; TCRdb's table is partial and in-frame only. Of around 2.1 million clones in the sample, almost 96% were seen once. The sample comprised naive CD4+ T cells sorted from blood. The subset: CD45RA+ positively selected. The receptors derive from a man younger than 35 in good health.

The chain has TRBV30 and TRBJ1-1; a possible D gene is TRBD1 (6 bases). CDR1 GTSNPN and CDR2 SVGIG come from the germline V gene (reference sequence). V was cut by 6 bases and J by 0 bases, with 14 bases left in between. This CDR3 comprises 14 residues. The CDR3 DNA reads as TGTGCCTGCTCCGGACAGTTGATGAACACTGAAGCTTTCTTT. It codes for CACSGQLMNTEAFF.

Remarks on this clone: Other nucleotide sequences from this sample produce the same CDR3. The chain is built from TRBV10-3 and TRBJ2-3; 7 bases map to TRBD1. Germline V CDR1 and CDR2: ENHRY, SYGVKD. J lost 2 bases, V lost 3 bases, and 2 bases had no gene match. The CDR3 sequence is 14 residues long. The CDR3 loop reads CAISEGQVTDTQYF. CDR3 nucleotides: TGTGCCATCAGTGAAGGACAGGTCACAGATACGCAGTATTTT.

The chain combines TRBV11-2 with TRBJ2-7, with unresolved D. The CDR3 covers 14 residues. With 1 base removed from V and 5 bases from J, the gap between germline ends came to 12 bases. Germline CDR1 SGHAT, CDR2 FQNNGV. CDR3 residues: CASSLGGKGNEQYF. In nucleotides, the CDR3 is TGTGCCAGCAGCTTAGGTGGCAAAGGGAACGAGCAGTACTTC. The full variable domain, rest sourced from reference TRBV11-2 and TRBJ2-7, is EAGVAQSPRYKIIEKRQSVAFWCNPISGHATLYWYQQILGQGPKLLIQFQNNGVVDDSQLPKDRFSAERLKGVDSTLKIQPAKLEDSAVYLCASSLGGKGNEQYFGPGTRLTVT.

Details on this clone: The CDR3 end shows no conserved phenylalanine or tryptophan, and so a read error is likely. Because the CDR3's place on the DNA is in doubt, the DNA is left out and the CDR3 is given as listed by TCRdb. The chain recombines TRBV4-1 with TRBJ1-4. The CDR3 is 13 amino acids long, termini counted. CDR1 is MGHRA and CDR2 is YSYEKL in the germline V gene. The CDR3 protein is CASSQDGDSVLII.

V gene TRBV29-1 combines with J gene TRBJ2-2; 9 nucleotides agree with TRBD1. The CDR3 runs to 18 residues. Germline lookup yields CDR1 SQVTM and CDR2 ANQGSEA. V lost 4 bases and J lost 4; bases outside the gene matches: 16. CDR3 protein: CSVAFGQGKIGGTGELFF. The CDR3, as DNA: TGCAGCGTTGCGTTCGGACAGGGGAAGATCGGTGGCACCGGGGAGCTGTTTTTT.

This chain connects TRBV6-1 to TRBJ1-4; D might be TRBD1 (5 bases). The CDR3 is 15 residues long. Trimming cost V 5 bases and J 6 bases, with 16 bases left between them. The germline V gene has CDR1 MNHNS and CDR2 SASEGT. The CDR3 loop is CASSPIGTADEKLFF. DNA for the CDR3: TGTGCCAGCAGTCCAATAGGGACGGCAGATGAAAAACTGTTTTTT.

J is TRBJ1-2 and V is TRBV5-1; 9 positions agree with TRBD1. The J segment lost 7 bases and the V segment lost 0 bases, leaving 10 bases of the junction unmatched. CDR1 SGHRS and CDR2 YFSETQ come from the germline V gene. The CDR3 covers 16 residues. The CDR3 DNA sequence: TGCGCCAGCAGCTTGGCCTTATCCGGGACAGGGCTTGGCTACACCTTC. Its translation is CASSLALSGTGLGYTF.

This rearrangement joins TRBV4-3 to TRBJ2-5; TRBD1 matches at 10 bases. Looked up from germline, CDR1 is LGHNA and CDR2 is YSLEER. The CDR3 is 16 amino acids. V dropped 1 base and J dropped 4; count of bases not matched to a gene: 6. The CDR3 region is CASSQVSGQGGETQYF. The CDR3 nucleotides read TGCGCCAGCAGCCAAGTGTCAGGACAGGGGGGAGAGACCCAGTACTTC.